These 29 T cell receptor beta chains came from one sample sequenced in a study of Ad26.COV2.S vaccination and SARS-CoV-2 variants. Profiling relied on immunoSEQ multiplex PCR, and the TCRdb table lists in-frame clones only, not all of them. The sample consists of 45,000 or so clones, 75% to 85% of them appearing once. This sample comprised peripheral blood, obtained after recovery from COVID-19. These receptors were obtained from a human donor who had recovered from COVID-19.

The chain carries TRBV5-1 and TRBJ2-1; 8 bases are a match to TRBD1. V trimming: 0 bases; J trimming: 5 bases; junction bases outside the gene matches: 4. The germline CDR1 and CDR2 sequences are SGHRS and YFSETQ. CDR3 length equals 15 residues. The CDR3 reads CASSLEGQGNNEQFF. In DNA form, the CDR3 reads TGCGCCAGCAGCTTGGAAGGACAGGGTAACAATGAGCAGTTCTTC.

The V call is TRBV24-1, the J call TRBJ2-1, with D tentatively TRBD1 (6 bases). Per the germline V gene, CDR1 is KGHDR and CDR2 is SFDVKD. V was clipped by 4 bases and J by 0 bases, with 9 bases between them. The CDR3 contains 15 residues. The CDR3, as DNA: TGTGCCACCAGTGACCGGGACACCTCCTACAATGAGCAGTTCTTC. Its protein product is CATSDRDTSYNEQFF.

V usage is TRBV5-1 and J usage is TRBJ2-3; D unclear. V was shortened by 5 bases and J by 2 bases, with 12 bases between the two germline ends. CDR3 length equals 14 residues. CDR1 is SGHRS, CDR2 YFSETQ, per germline. CDR3 in amino acids: CASSRSSYTDTQYF. The CDR3 region has the DNA TGCGCCAGCAGTAGGTCCTCCTACACAGATACGCAGTATTTT.

The genes are TRBV7-2 and TRBJ1-4; D ambiguous. CDR3 size: 14 residues. Between the trimmed V and J ends, which lost 3 bases and 3 bases, there was a span of 8 bases. Germline CDR1 reads SGHTA; CDR2 reads FQGNSA. The CDR3 region has the DNA TGTGCCAGCAGCTTGACCCGAGCTAATGAAAAACTGTTTTTT. It codes for CASSLTRANEKLFF.

The chain uses TRBV7-9 and TRBJ1-2; D unclear. Germline assignment: CDR1 SEHNR and CDR2 FQNEAQ (reference sequence). Trimming cost V 0 bases and J 8 bases, with 13 bases left between them. The CDR3 extends over 14 amino acids. CDR3 region: CASSLAGSKRGYTF. CDR3 DNA: TGTGCCAGCAGCTTAGCGGGGTCTAAGAGAGGCTACACCTTC. The whole variable domain, remainder taken from reference TRBV7-9 and TRBJ1-2, is DTGVSQNPRHKITKRGQNVTFRCDPISEHNRLYWYRQTLGQGPEFLTYFQNEAQLEKSRLLSDRFSAERPKGSFSTLEIQRTEQGDSAMYLCASSLAGSKRGYTFGSGTRLTVV.

J is TRBJ1-5 and V is TRBV19; tentative D call: TRBD1 (6 bases). The CDR3 runs to 15 residues. V lost 3 bases and J 4 bases, leaving 13 bases between the germline ends. Per the germline V gene, CDR1 is LNHDA and CDR2 is SQIVND (reference sequence). The CDR3 bases are TGTGCCAGTAGTATGGGGGGCTGGGTGAATCAGCCCCAGCATTTT. Translated: CASSMGGWVNQPQHF.

The V and J genes are TRBV19 and TRBJ1-4; the match to TRBD1 covers 9 bases. V lost 8 bases, J lost 5 bases, and 6 bases stayed unmatched. This CDR3 region has 14 residues. In germline, CDR1 is LNHDA, CDR2 SQIVND (reference sequence). The CDR3 DNA reads TGTGCCAGTCGGGGACAGGGAGGGAATGAAAAACTGTTTTTT. Residues: CASRGQGGNEKLFF.

The chain has TRBV12-5 and TRBJ1-6; no clear D. This CDR3 contains 14 residues. CDR1 and CDR2 from the germline V gene are LGHNT and FRNRAP. Trimming removed 1 base at V and 7 bases at J, with 8 bases between. The CDR3 bases are TGTGCTAGTGGTTTGGGTGGAAGAAATTCACCCCTCCACTTT. It codes for CASGLGGRNSPLHF.

J is TRBJ1-1 and V is TRBV7-2; TRBD1 is a possible D gene (6 bases). From germline, CDR1 is SGHTA and CDR2 FQGNSA. V dropped 1 base and J dropped 7 bases, with 7 bases sitting between them. There are 12 residues in the CDR3. CDR3: CASSLGQVEAFF. CDR3 DNA sequence: TGTGCCAGCAGCTTAGGACAGGTTGAAGCTTTCTTT.

This chain links TRBV7-9 with TRBJ2-5; TRBD2 matches at 10 bases. Germline CDR1 and CDR2: SEHNR and FQNEAQ (reference sequence). Trimming took 5 bases from V and 4 from J; bases not matched to a gene: 10. The CDR3 spans 16 residues. The CDR3 sequence: CASSPVEAGGGETQYF. The CDR3 nucleotides read TGTGCCAGCAGCCCCGTGGAAGCGGGAGGGGGAGAGACCCAGTACTTC.

The gene calls are TRBV6-5 and TRBJ2-3; tentative D call: TRBD2 (5 bases). The CDR3 is made up of 13 amino acids. Germline loops: CDR1 MNHEY, CDR2 SVGAGI. The V and J ends lost 5 bases and 10 bases respectively, with 16 bases between them. The CDR3 here is CASSRTYGESQYF. In nucleotides, the CDR3 is TGTGCCAGCAGTCGGACCTACGGGGAATCGCAGTATTTT.

This chain joins TRBV20-1 and TRBJ2-5; D gene unclear. The CDR3 loop spans 11 amino acids. Germline CDR1 is DFQATT and CDR2 is SNEGSKA (reference sequence). V was shortened by 3 bases and J by 2 bases, with 4 bases between the two germline ends. The CDR3, as DNA: TGCAGTGCTAGTGTGCAAGAGACCCAGTACTTC. Amino acids: CSASVQETQYF.

This chain connects TRBV2 to TRBJ2-3; possible D gene TRBD2, 6 bases. The CDR3 loop spans 12 amino acids. Germline CDR1 is SNHLY and CDR2 is FYNNEI. V was trimmed by 6 bases and J by 14 bases, leaving 18 bases between them. The CDR3: CASSPTGSPGYF. The CDR3 DNA sequence: TGTGCCAGCAGCCCCACCGGGAGTCCGGGGTATTTT.

The V and J genes are TRBV27 and TRBJ1-1; TRBD1 aligns across 7 bases. V lost 8 bases to trimming and J lost 1 base; unmatched junction nucleotides: 10. This CDR3 spans 15 amino acids. Germline V gives CDR1 MNHEY, CDR2 SMNVEV (reference sequence). In nucleotides, the CDR3 is TGTGCCAGCGGATCCGGGACAGCCCGGAACACTGAAGCTTTCTTT. As protein: CASGSGTARNTEAFF.

The chain combines TRBV18 with TRBJ2-6; 9 nucleotides agree with TRBD1. CDR1 is KGHSH and CDR2 is LQKENI in the germline V gene. The CDR3 sequence is 16 residues long. The J segment lost 0 bases and the V segment lost 3 bases, leaving 0 bases of the junction unmatched. The CDR3 DNA sequence: TGTGCCAGCTCACCGACAGGGGGCTCTGGGGCCAACGTCCTGACTTTC. It specifies CASSPTGGSGANVLTF. The entire variable domain, with the rest obtained from reference TRBV18 and TRBJ2-6, is as follows: NAGVMQNPRHLVRRRGQEARLRCSPMKGHSHVYWYRQLPEEGLKFMVYLQKENIIDESGMPKERFSAEFPKEGPSILRIQQVVRGDSAAYFCASSPTGGSGANVLTFGAGSRLTVL.

This clone has a single count. This rearrangement joins TRBV19 to TRBJ2-2, with D possibly being TRBD1 or TRBD2 (5 bases each). Trimming cost V 5 bases and J 7 bases, with 14 bases left between them. Germline V gene data show CDR1 as LNHDA and CDR2 as SQIVND (reference sequence). The length of the CDR3 is 14 residues. DNA of the CDR3: TGTGCCAGTAGTGACCAGGGTGGGAGCGGGGAGCTGTTTTTT. Translating gives CASSDQGGSGELFF.

The chain carries TRBV29-1 and TRBJ1-3; unclear D gene. V was cut by 4 bases and J by 0 bases, with 13 bases left in between. Germline CDR1 reads SQVTM; CDR2 reads ANQGSEA. There are 15 residues in the CDR3. Written as DNA, the CDR3 is TGCAGCGTTGGGACCGGGCTGACCTCTGGAAACACCATATATTTT. Encoded protein: CSVGTGLTSGNTIYF.

The chain has TRBV15 and TRBJ1-5, with D perhaps matching TRBD1 (5 bases). CDR1 and CDR2 from the germline V gene are LNHNV and YYDKDF (reference sequence). This CDR3 has 15 amino acids. V lost 0 bases to trimming and J lost 6 bases, with 12 bases between them. DNA for the CDR3: TGTGCCACCAGCAGAGATCAGGGCGGAGGTCAGCCCCAGCATTTT. Translation gives CATSRDQGGGQPQHF.

V and J are TRBV5-6 and TRBJ2-5, with TRBD1 as a possible D gene (5 bases). This CDR3 is built from 13 residues. Germline V gene data show CDR1 as SGHDT and CDR2 as YYEEEE. V lost 2 bases to trimming and J lost 5 bases, with 10 bases between them. CDR3 residues: CASSLGVSETQYF. CDR3 DNA sequence: TGTGCCAGCAGCTTAGGGGTTAGCGAGACCCAGTACTTC.

The chain uses TRBV5-5 and TRBJ1-5; TRBD1 might be the D (6 bases). This CDR3 contains 13 residues. CDR1 and CDR2 from the germline V gene are SGHKS and YYEKEE (reference sequence). The germline V and J ends were trimmed by 5 bases and 7 bases, with 13 bases remaining between them. The CDR3 here is CASSLQGGQPQHF. In DNA, the CDR3 is TGTGCCAGCAGTTTACAGGGTGGACAGCCCCAGCATTTT.

The chain combines TRBV12-5 with TRBJ1-5; tentative D call: TRBD1 (5 bases). The CDR3 runs 13 residues. Deletions cut 2 bases from V and 9 bases from J, with 11 bases between. The germline CDR1 and CDR2 sequences are LGHNT and FRNRAP. The CDR3 sequence is CASGLPQGGPQHF. For the CDR3, the DNA is TGTGCTAGTGGTTTGCCCCAGGGAGGGCCCCAGCATTTT.

This clone appeared a few times. This chain uses TRBV7-2 with TRBJ1-2, with D tentatively TRBD1 (6 bases). CDR1 SGHTA and CDR2 FQGNSA come from the germline V gene. The CDR3 extends over 11 amino acids. V was cut by 8 bases and J by 8 bases, with 12 bases left in between. The DNA of the CDR3 is TGTGCCAGCTGGGGGCGCTGGGGCTACACCTTC. This translates into CASWGRWGYTF.

V and J are TRBV10-1 and TRBJ1-4; D gene uncertain. CDR3 length: 12 amino acids. The V gene lost 8 bases and the J gene lost 6 bases, with 10 bases spanning the gap. Germline CDR1 and CDR2: WNHNN and SYGVQD (reference sequence). This CDR3 is CASSGTDEKLFF. CDR3 nucleotide sequence: TGCGCCAGCTCAGGAACGGATGAAAAACTGTTTTTT.

The V and J genes are TRBV2 and TRBJ1-2; 9 positions agree with TRBD1. CDR3 length: 14 residues. Losses at the gene ends were 10 bases for V and 4 bases for J; bases not matched to a gene: 10. Germline values: CDR1 SNHLY, CDR2 FYNNEI. The CDR3 spells CANRDRERAYGYTF. The CDR3 bases are TGTGCCAACCGGGACAGGGAAAGGGCCTATGGCTACACCTTC.

The V and J genes are TRBV19 and TRBJ1-6; D unclear. This CDR3 is 14 amino acids long. CDR1 LNHDA and CDR2 SQIVND come from the germline V gene (reference sequence). Trimming removed 7 bases from V and 7 bases from J, with 14 bases in between. CDR3 nucleotide sequence: TGTGCCAGTACTCTGTACTTGAGCAATTCACCCCTCCACTTT. Its protein is CASTLYLSNSPLHF.

The chain recombines TRBV30 with TRBJ1-1, with D uncertain. Germline V gene lookup returns CDR1 GTSNPN and CDR2 SVGIG (reference sequence). CDR3 length equals 15 residues. Trimming took 0 bases from V and 6 from J, leaving 17 bases between them. The CDR3 region is CAWSVLVVGVPEAFF. The CDR3 DNA reads TGTGCCTGGAGTGTACTGGTTGTAGGTGTGCCTGAAGCTTTCTTT.

V is TRBV14 and J is TRBJ1-2; D not resolved. The CDR3 runs 15 residues. Per germline, CDR1 SGHDN and CDR2 FVKESK. The ends were cut back, 0 bases at V and 0 bases at J, with 8 bases in the middle. CDR3 sequence (DNA): TGTGCCAGCAGCCAAGACTGGCAGTCTAACTATGGCTACACCTTC. Translated: CASSQDWQSNYGYTF.

This chain connects TRBV25-1 to TRBJ1-2, with D possibly TRBD1 on 6 matching bases. Per germline, CDR1 MGHDK and CDR2 SYGVNS. There are 12 residues in the CDR3. V lost 3 bases to trimming and J lost 8 bases, with 10 bases between them. CDR3 in amino acids: CASSEGATGYTF. The CDR3 DNA sequence: TGTGCCAGCAGTGAGGGGGCGACGGGCTACACCTTC.

Note on this clone: It is unclear where the CDR3 begins or ends on the DNA, so no DNA is shown, and the CDR3 is as TCRdb lists it. CDR3 in amino acids: CASSIETFGANVLTF. V usage is TRBV19 and J usage is TRBJ2-6; the listed D gene, TRBD2, was not tested against the DNA. The CDR3 region is 15 residues in length, termini included. Per germline, CDR1 LNHDA and CDR2 SQIVND (reference sequence).